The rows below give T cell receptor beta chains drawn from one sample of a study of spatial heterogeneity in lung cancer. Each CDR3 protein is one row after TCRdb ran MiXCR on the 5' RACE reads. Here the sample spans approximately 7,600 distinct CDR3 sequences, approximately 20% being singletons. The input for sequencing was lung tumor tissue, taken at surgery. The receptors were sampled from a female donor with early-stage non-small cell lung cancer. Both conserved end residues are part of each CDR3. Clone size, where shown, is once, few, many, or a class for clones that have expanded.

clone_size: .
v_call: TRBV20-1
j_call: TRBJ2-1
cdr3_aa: CSARGGSYNEQFF

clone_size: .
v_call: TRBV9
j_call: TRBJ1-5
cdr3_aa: CASSPGPALLNNQPQHF

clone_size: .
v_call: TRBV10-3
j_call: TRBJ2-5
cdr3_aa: CAIRGPQETQYF

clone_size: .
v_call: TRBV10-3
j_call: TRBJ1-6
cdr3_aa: CAISGQGHSPLHF

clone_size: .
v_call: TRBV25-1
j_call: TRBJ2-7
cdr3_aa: CASSESGWPYEQYF

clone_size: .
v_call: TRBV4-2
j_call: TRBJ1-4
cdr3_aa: CASSRTGTDLNEKLFF

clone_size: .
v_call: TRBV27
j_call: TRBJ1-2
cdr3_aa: CASSSLTQGGHYGYTF

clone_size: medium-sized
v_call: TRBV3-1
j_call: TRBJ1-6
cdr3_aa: CASSQDESYNSPLHF

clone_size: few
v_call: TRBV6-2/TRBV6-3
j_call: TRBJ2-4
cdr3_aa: CASSYPDRAESKNIQYF

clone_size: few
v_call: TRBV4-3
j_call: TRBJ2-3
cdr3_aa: CASSQDRSSTDTQYF

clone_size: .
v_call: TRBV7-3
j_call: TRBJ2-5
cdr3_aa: CASSLRGTGGETQYF

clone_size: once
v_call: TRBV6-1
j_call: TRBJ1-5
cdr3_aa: CASSQGGSGRLREPQHF

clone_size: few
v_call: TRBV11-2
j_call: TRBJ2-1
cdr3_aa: CASSKGLAGGPYNEQFF

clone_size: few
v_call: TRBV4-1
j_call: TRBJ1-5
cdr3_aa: CASSQAGHNQPQHF

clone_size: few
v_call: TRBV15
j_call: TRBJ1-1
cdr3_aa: CATSRNVGLTEAFF

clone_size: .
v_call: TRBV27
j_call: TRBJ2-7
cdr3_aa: CASSPLGAYEQYF

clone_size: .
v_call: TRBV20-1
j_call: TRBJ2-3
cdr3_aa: CSATRTSGGRAQYF

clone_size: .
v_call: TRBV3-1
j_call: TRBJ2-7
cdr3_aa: CASSQAGTGPHF

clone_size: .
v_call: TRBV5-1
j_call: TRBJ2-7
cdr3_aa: CASSTWTSGGRYEQYF

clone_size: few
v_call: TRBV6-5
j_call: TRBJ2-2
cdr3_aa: CASSGLVTGELFF

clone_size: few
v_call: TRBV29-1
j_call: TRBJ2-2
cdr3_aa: CSVASSEFTGELFF

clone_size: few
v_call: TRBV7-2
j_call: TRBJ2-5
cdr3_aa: CASSRSMTETQYF

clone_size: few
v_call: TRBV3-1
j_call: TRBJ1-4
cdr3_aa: CASSQRPGNLGKLFF

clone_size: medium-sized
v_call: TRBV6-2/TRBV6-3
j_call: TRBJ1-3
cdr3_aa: CASSYTSSGNTIYF

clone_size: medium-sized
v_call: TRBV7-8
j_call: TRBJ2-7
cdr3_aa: CASSLRPAGSSYEQYF

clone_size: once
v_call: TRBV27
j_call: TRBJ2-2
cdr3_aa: CASGQVVTGELFF

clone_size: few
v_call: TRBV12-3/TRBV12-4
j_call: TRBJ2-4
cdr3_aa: CASSSYRDRVGLAKNIQYF

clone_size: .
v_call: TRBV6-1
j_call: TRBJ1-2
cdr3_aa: CASSIGFEGGYTF

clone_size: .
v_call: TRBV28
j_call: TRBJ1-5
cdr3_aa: CASRQGADQPQHF

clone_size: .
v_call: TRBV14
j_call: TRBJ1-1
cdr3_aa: CASSHFGQINTEAFF

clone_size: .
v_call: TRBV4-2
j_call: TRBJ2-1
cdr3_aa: CASSRTGDNEQFF

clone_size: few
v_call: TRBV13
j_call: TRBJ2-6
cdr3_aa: CASSQQGSGANVLTF

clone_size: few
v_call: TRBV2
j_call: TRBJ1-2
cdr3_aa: CASSEGRNYGYTF

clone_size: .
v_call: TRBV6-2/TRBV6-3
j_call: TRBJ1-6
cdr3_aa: CASSPTGNSPLHF

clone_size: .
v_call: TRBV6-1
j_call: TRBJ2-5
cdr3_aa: CASSEAGWAQETQYF

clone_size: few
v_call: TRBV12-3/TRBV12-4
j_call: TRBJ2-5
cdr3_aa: CASSLGTSLDRGQETQYF

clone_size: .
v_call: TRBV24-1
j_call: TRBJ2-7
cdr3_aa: CATSGGQGAIYEQYF

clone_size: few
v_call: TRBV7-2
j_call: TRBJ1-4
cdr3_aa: CASSLYRGNEKLFF

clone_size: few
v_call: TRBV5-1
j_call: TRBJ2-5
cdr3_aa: CASSPDDRAFGETQYF

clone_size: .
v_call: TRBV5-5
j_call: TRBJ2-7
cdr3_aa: CASRTTGTGEEQYF

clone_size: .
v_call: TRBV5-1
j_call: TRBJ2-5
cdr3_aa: CASSLLLAGEETQYF

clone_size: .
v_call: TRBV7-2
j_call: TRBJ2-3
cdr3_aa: CASMPRGRPDTQYF

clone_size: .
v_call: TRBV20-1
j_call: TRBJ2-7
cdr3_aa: CSAFTSGRPYEQYF

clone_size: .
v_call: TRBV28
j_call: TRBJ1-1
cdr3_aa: CASGPGVTEAFF

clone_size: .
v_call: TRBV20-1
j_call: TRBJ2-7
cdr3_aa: CSARDPSGTSYEQYF

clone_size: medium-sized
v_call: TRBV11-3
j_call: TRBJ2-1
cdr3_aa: CASSPHTSGGSNEQFF

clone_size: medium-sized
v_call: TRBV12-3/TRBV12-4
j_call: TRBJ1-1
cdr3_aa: CASSLADPRPEAFF

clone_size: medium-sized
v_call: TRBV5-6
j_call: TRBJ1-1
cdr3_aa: CASSLGLPAFF

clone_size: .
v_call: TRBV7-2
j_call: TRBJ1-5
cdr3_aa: CASSLENGQPQHF

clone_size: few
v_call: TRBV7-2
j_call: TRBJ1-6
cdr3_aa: CASSFESSYNSPLHF

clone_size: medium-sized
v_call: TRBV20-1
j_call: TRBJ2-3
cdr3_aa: CSARGGRSTDTQYF

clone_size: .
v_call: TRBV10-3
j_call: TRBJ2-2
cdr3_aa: CAISRLANTGELFF